This entry describes one TCR beta chain. The data were taken from a study of blood T cell repertoires in COVID-19. Sequencing was performed with immunoSEQ multiplex PCR; in TCRdb, only in-frame clones are kept and a portion is missing. The sample includes about 46,000 clones, 80% to 90% seen only once; the top ten take 15% to 18%. Source material: peripheral blood. This TCR derives from a human donor in a cohort sampled during active COVID-19. The donor label of this sample is uncertain.

CDR3 protein: CASSFGPSYEQYF. The CDR3 coding sequence is TGTGCCAGCAGTTTTGGGCCCTCCTACGAGCAGTACTTC. The chain joins TRBV12-3 or TRBV12-4 to TRBJ2-7; D not resolved. The V and J ends lost 3 bases and 0 bases respectively, with 6 bases between them. This CDR3 is built from 13 residues.